This TCR beta chain was captured in a study of CD8 T cells in Susac syndrome. Random hexamers served to reverse transcribe roughly 0.5 to 1 ug RNA. MiXCR was run by TCRdb on the immunoSEQ multiplex PCR reads, yielding one entry per CDR3 protein. The sample lists about 80,000 distinct CDR3 sequences; 94% were seen once. Bulk CD8+ and CD4+ cells came from magnetic negative isolation; CD8+ TEMRA by FACS. The germline V gene has CDR1 SGHNT and CDR2 YYREEE (reference sequence). V lost 5 bases to trimming and J lost 8 bases, with 16 bases between them. This CDR3 has 13 residues. The TCR originated in a human donor in good health. Material: CD8+ T cells from PBMCs. The genes are TRBV5-4 and TRBJ1-2, with D maybe TRBD1 (5 bases). For the CDR3, the DNA is TGTGCCAGCAGTTGGGGGACGGGGTTGGGCTACACCTTC. Protein product: CASSWGTGLGYTF. The full variable domain, its missing parts supplied by reference TRBV5-4 and TRBJ1-2, is ETGVTQSPTHLIKTRGQQVTLRCSSQSGHNTVSWYQQALGQGPQFIFQYYREEENGRGNFPPRFSGLQFPNYSSELNVNALELDDSALYLCASSWGTGLGYTFGSGTRLTVV.